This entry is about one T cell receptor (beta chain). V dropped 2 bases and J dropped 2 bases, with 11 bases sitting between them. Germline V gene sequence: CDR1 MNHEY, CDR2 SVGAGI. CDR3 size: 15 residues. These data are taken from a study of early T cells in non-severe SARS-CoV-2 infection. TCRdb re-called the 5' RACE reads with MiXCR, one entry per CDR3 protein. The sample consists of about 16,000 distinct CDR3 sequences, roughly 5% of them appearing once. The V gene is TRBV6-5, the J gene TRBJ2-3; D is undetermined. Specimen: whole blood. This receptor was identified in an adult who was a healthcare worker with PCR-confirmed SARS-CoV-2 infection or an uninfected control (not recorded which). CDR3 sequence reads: CASSYANIATDTQYF. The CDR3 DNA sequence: TGTGCCAGCAGTTACGCGAACATAGCCACAGATACGCAGTATTTT.